There are many counts of the clone carrying this T cell receptor (beta chain). The record originates from a study of immune heterogeneity within non-small cell lung tumors. Multiplex PCR was performed with 32 V and 13 J primers, and it amplified TCR beta CDR3. Using its own MiXCR run on the multiplex PCR reads, TCRdb lists one record per CDR3 protein. Of 12,000 to 15,000 distinct CDR3 sequences in the sample, approximately 30% were seen once. Germline lookup yields CDR1 SGHAT and CDR2 FQNNGV. This CDR3 spans 17 amino acids. With V trimmed by 2 bases and J by 2 bases, 9 bases remained unmatched. Bulk tumor genomic DNA constituted the template, at around 600 ng per sample. Biopsy collection occurred during surgery, with several far-apart biopsies per primary tumor. With untreated, newly diagnosed non-small cell lung cancer, the patients went on to undergo curative surgery.

The receptor was isolated from a woman aged 45-59 years with non-small cell lung cancer. Source material: lung tumor tissue. This rearrangement joins TRBV11-2 to TRBJ1-1; 9 bases match TRBD1. In nucleotides, the CDR3 is TGTGCCAGCAGCTTAAACCTACAGGGGGCTCTCAACACTGAAGCTTTCTTT. This sequence encodes CASSLNLQGALNTEAFF.